This is a list of T cell receptor beta chains from one sample in a study of T cell responses to AZD1222 COVID-19 vaccine. Measured with immunoSEQ multiplex PCR; TCRdb has only the in-frame clones, and not every one. There are about 130,000 clones in the sample; 90% to 95% occur only once, and about 9.1% lies in the top ten. The input for sequencing was peripheral blood, taken on day 0 of AZD1222 vaccination. The receptors here all came from an adult in good health. CDR3s include the opening cysteine and the closing phenylalanine or tryptophan. Each record gives: V gene, clone size, D gene, J gene, CDR3 DNA, CDR3 protein. D genes are given only for firm matches. Rows give clone size only sometimes, using once, few, many, or a class for an expanded clone.

TRBV11-2	.	TRBD1	TRBJ1-2	TGTGCCAGCACCAACAGGGGAGTCTTTTTCAATGGCTACACCTTC	CASTNRGVFFNGYTF
TRBV19	.	.	TRBJ1-1	TGTGCCAGTAGTATGACCGGCCCGAACACTGAAGCTTTCTTT	CASSMTGPNTEAFF
TRBV7-3	once	TRBD2	TRBJ2-3	TGTGCCAGCAGCCCGACTAGCGGGGGAGCAGATACGCAGTATTTT	CASSPTSGGADTQYF
TRBV5-1	.	TRBD1	TRBJ1-6	TGCGCCAGCAGCCCCGGGACAGGAACCAACTCACCCCTCCACTTT	CASSPGTGTNSPLHF
TRBV7-9	.	.	TRBJ1-2	TGTGCCAGCAGCTTAGAGGAGTCCGGGGCACAAACCTTC	CASSLEESGAQTF
TRBV10-3	.	.	TRBJ2-3	TGTGCCATCAGTTTGGGCACAGATACGCAGTATTTT	CAISLGTDTQYF
TRBV6-5	.	.	TRBJ2-7	TGTGCCAGCCGAGCAGGGGTCTACGAGCAGTACTTC	CASRAGVYEQYF
TRBV19	.	TRBD1	TRBJ1-2	TGTGCCAGTAGTATGGGGATGACAGGGAACTATGGCTACACCTTC	CASSMGMTGNYGYTF
TRBV6-5	.	.	TRBJ1-1	TGTGCCAGCAGTTACTCGGTGTGGGACAAGTCATTT	CASSYSVWDKSF
TRBV7-2	.	.	TRBJ1-1	TGTGCCAGCAGCTTAGTACGGGGTATGGCTTTCTTT	CASSLVRGMAFF
TRBV4-2	.	TRBD2	TRBJ2-1	TGTGCCAGCAGCCAAGGGGGGGGCAATGAGCAGTTCTTC	CASSQGGGNEQFF
TRBV18	.	.	TRBJ1-1	TGTGCCAGCTCACCCCTCGGAGGGAGGGACACTGAAGCTTTCTTT	CASSPLGGRDTEAFF
TRBV4-3	.	.	TRBJ1-2	TGCGCCAGCAGCCAATTTAATACCAGGGAGGGCTACACCTTC	CASSQFNTREGYTF
TRBV5-1	.	.	TRBJ2-3	TGCGCCAGCAGGTACGGGACACGCACAGATACGCAGTATTTT	CASRYGTRTDTQYF
TRBV6-5	.	TRBD1	TRBJ1-4	TGTGCCAGCAGCCCAGACAGGGGCACCCAAAAACTGTTTTTT	CASSPDRGTQKLFF
TRBV6-6	.	.	TRBJ1-1	TGTGCCAGCAGTTATGGGGGGGGGAAGGGGAACACTGAAGCTTTCTTT	CASSYGGGKGNTEAFF
TRBV5-8	few	.	TRBJ1-1	TGTGCCAGCAGAACAGGTTCGAGTACTGAAGCTTTCTTT	CASRTGSSTEAFF
TRBV28	.	.	TRBJ2-1	TGTGCCAGCCCCTTCCCGGGACCCTTTTTTTCCGAGCAGTTCTTC	CASPFPGPFFSEQFF
TRBV11-2	once	.	TRBJ1-2	TGTGCCAGCAGCTTAGAGGCAGGGAGCTATGGCTACACCTTC	CASSLEAGSYGYTF
TRBV5-1	.	.	TRBJ2-3	TGCGCCAGCAGCTTGGCCAACGGGGCCTCGGATACGCAGTATTTT	CASSLANGASDTQYF
TRBV9	.	.	TRBJ1-5	TGTGCCAGCAGCGGCGAGGGTAGCAATCAGCCCCAGCATTTT	CASSGEGSNQPQHF
TRBV18	.	.	TRBJ1-4	TGTGCCAGCTCACCAAACAGGTCCCCTAATGAAAAACTGTTTTTT	CASSPNRSPNEKLFF
TRBV5-1	.	.	TRBJ1-4	TGCGCCAGCAGCTCGTTGGGGGTAACTAATGAAAAACTGTTTTTT	CASSSLGVTNEKLFF
TRBV6-5	.	TRBD1	TRBJ1-5	TGTGCCAGCAGTAGACAGGGGAGGCAGCCCCAGCATTTT	CASSRQGRQPQHF
TRBV7-2	.	TRBD1	TRBJ1-3	TGTGCCAGCAGCTTAAACGTAGCAGGGGGATTCTCTGGAAACACCATATATTTT	CASSLNVAGGFSGNTIYF
TRBV5-3	.	.	TRBJ1-1	TGTGCCAGAAGCTTGTCGCGGGGGAGGACTGAAGCTTTCTTT	CARSLSRGRTEAFF
TRBV25-1	.	.	TRBJ1-5	TGTGCCAGCAGTGAACTAGGGTTAAATCAGCCCCAGCATTTT	CASSELGLNQPQHF
TRBV19	.	.	TRBJ2-4	TGTGCCAGTAGTAGGACCGCCGGGGTCGGCATTCAGTACTTC	CASSRTAGVGIQYF
TRBV10-3	.	.	TRBJ1-1	TGTGCCATCAGCCCCAGGGACGCATTGGGCACTGAAGCTTTCTTT	CAISPRDALGTEAFF
TRBV9	.	TRBD1	TRBJ2-3	TGTGCCAGCAGCGCAACCAGGGGGCACGGCACAGATACGCAGTATTTT	CASSATRGHGTDTQYF
TRBV18	.	.	TRBJ1-1	TGTGCCAGCTCACCACAGAGAACCGAAGCTTTCTTT	CASSPQRTEAFF
TRBV9	.	.	TRBJ1-4	TGTGCCAGCAGCGCGCAACCTAATGAAAAACTGTTTTTT	CASSAQPNEKLFF
TRBV4-3	.	.	TRBJ1-2	TGCGCCAGCAGCCAAGACGCGAATCAGGGACGTGGCTACACCTTC	CASSQDANQGRGYTF
TRBV27	.	.	TRBJ2-7	TGTGCCAGCAGTTTGTACAGTGGGGCCGAGCAGTACTTC	CASSLYSGAEQYF
TRBV30	few	.	TRBJ2-7	TGTGCCTGGAGTTATGTCCCGACCTACGAGCAGTACTTC	CAWSYVPTYEQYF
TRBV30	.	.	TRBJ1-5	TGTGCCTGGAGTGTCTGGGATTTCAATCAGCCCCAGCATTTT	CAWSVWDFNQPQHF
TRBV4-1	.	.	TRBJ1-3	TGCGCCAGCAGCCAAGTTGTCAGGGGCAGGGTGGAATCGTATGGAAACACCATATATTTT	CASSQVVRGRVESYGNTIYF
TRBV6-2/TRBV6-3	few	.	TRBJ2-7	TGTGCCAGCAGTCACGACAGCTACGAGCAGTACTTC	CASSHDSYEQYF
TRBV5-5	.	.	TRBJ2-7	TGTGCCAGCAGCAACCCTAGTTCCTCCTACGAGCAGTACTTC	CASSNPSSSYEQYF
TRBV6-5	.	.	TRBJ2-7	TGTGCCAGCACGATCAGGACGCAAACCTACGAGCAGTACTTC	CASTIRTQTYEQYF
TRBV9	.	TRBD2	TRBJ2-7	TGTGCCAGCAGCCCTAGCGGGGGGCCCTCCGGCGAGCAGTACTTC	CASSPSGGPSGEQYF
TRBV11-3	once	TRBD1	TRBJ1-1	TGTGCCAGCAGCTTAGGCAAGACAGGGGAGGGCCCTGAAGCTTTCTTT	CASSLGKTGEGPEAFF
TRBV27	.	.	TRBJ1-6	TGTGCCAGCAGCCCCGGGAGTAATAATTCACCCCTCCACTTT	CASSPGSNNSPLHF
TRBV30	.	.	TRBJ1-2	TGTGCCTGGAGTTGGGGTAACTATGGCTACACCTTC	CAWSWGNYGYTF
TRBV9	once	TRBD2	TRBJ2-3	TGTGCCAGCAGCCCCGAGCCGGGACTAGGAGTTATAGATACGCAGTATTTT	CASSPEPGLGVIDTQYF
TRBV2	.	.	TRBJ1-1	TGTGCCAGAGCAGACATTATGAACACTGAAGCTTTCTTT	CARADIMNTEAFF
TRBV2	.	.	TRBJ1-5	TGTGCCAGCAGTGTGTTGAGAGCAGGCGGATATAGCAATCAGCCCCAGCATTTT	CASSVLRAGGYSNQPQHF
TRBV27	.	.	TRBJ1-1	TGTGCCAGCAGCCTCACCAGGGGGAACACTGAAGCTTTCTTT	CASSLTRGNTEAFF
TRBV4-1	.	.	TRBJ1-1	TGCGCCAGCAGCCAAGTTCTGGTGAACACTGAAGCTTTCTTT	CASSQVLVNTEAFF
TRBV28	.	.	TRBJ1-1	TGTGCCAGCAGTTTAGGGTCCGGAGCCCTCCACACTGAAGCTTTCTTT	CASSLGSGALHTEAFF
TRBV6-5	.	.	TRBJ1-2	TGTGCCAGCAGGTTCCCGGGACACTATGGCTACACCTTC	CASRFPGHYGYTF
TRBV9	.	TRBD2	TRBJ2-5	TGTGCCAGCAGCGTAGCGCTAGCGGGGGGGCGGGAGACCCAGTACTTC	CASSVALAGGRETQYF
TRBV28	.	.	TRBJ1-1	TGTGCCAGCAGTTTATTCCCCTACAAGAACACTGAAGCTTTCTTT	CASSLFPYKNTEAFF
TRBV7-3	.	.	TRBJ2-1	TGTGCCAGCAGCTTATTGGAGTCCTGGTCCTACAATGAGCAGTTCTTC	CASSLLESWSYNEQFF
TRBV7-9	.	TRBD1	TRBJ1-3	TGTGCCAGCAGCTCGACAGGGGTTGGAAACACCATATATTTT	CASSSTGVGNTIYF
TRBV12-3/TRBV12-4	.	.	TRBJ2-1	TGTGCCAGCAGTTTAGAAGTTGTGGATGAGCAGTTCTTC	CASSLEVVDEQFF
TRBV3-1/TRBV3-2	once	.	TRBJ1-1	TGTGCCAGCAGCCCCGAGACAGCGGCCGATGGCTCTGAAGCTTTCTTT	CASSPETAADGSEAFF
TRBV19	.	.	TRBJ1-3	TGTGCCAGTAGCTGGGGCAGCTCTGGAAACACCATATATTTT	CASSWGSSGNTIYF
TRBV4-1	.	.	TRBJ1-2	TGCGCCAGCAGCCAAGAGTGGGGGGCTGATGGCTACACCTTC	CASSQEWGADGYTF